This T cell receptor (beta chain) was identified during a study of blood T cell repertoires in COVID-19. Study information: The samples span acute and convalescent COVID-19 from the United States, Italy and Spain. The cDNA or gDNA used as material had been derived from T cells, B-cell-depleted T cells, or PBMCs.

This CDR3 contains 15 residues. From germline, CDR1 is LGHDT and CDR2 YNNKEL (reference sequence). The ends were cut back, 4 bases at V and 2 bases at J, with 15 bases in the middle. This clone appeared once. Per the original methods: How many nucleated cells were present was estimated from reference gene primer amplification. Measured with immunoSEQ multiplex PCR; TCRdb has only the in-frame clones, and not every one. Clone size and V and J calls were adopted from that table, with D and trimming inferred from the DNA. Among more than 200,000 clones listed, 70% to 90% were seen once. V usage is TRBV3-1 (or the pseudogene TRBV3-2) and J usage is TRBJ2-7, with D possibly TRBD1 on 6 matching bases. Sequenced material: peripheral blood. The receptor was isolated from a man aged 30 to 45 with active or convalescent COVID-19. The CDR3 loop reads CASSLETTGTYEQYF. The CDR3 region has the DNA TGTGCCAGCAGCCTAGAAACGACAGGAACCTACGAGCAGTACTTC.